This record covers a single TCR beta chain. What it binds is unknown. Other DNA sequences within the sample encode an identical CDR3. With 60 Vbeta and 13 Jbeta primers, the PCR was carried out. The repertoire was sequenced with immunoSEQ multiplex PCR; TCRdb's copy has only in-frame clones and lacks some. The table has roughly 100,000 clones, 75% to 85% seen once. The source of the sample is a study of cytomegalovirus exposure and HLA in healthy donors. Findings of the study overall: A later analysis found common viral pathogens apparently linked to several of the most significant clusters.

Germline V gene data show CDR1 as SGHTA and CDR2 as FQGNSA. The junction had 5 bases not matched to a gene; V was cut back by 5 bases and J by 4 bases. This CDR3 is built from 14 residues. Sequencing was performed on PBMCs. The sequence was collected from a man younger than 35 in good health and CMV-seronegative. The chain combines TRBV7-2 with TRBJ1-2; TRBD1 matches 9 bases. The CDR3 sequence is CASSRGQGGYGYTF. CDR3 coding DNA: TGTGCCAGCAGCCGGGGACAGGGTGGCTATGGCTACACCTTC.